Reported below is one TCR beta chain. The sample belongs to a study of T-cell memory formation after mild COVID-19. TCRdb used MiXCR to reprocess the 5' RACE reads, holding one entry per CDR3 protein. The profile shows about 390,000 distinct CDR3 sequences, 15% to 20% of them singletons. Trimming left V 3 bases short and J 2 bases short, with 13 bases between. Per germline, CDR1 SGHNT and CDR2 YYREEE (reference sequence). The CDR3 loop spans 15 amino acids. The chain has TRBV5-4 and TRBJ2-3; perhaps TRBD2 as D (6 bases). This TCR was sampled from a man aged 18 to 35 who had mild COVID-19 (a few samples of this study predate the infection). Cell type and time point are not known. The sample was PBMCs or a T cell subset sorted from them (not recorded which). CDR3: CASSSRSRDTDTQYF. DNA for the CDR3: TGTGCCAGCAGCTCCCGTTCGCGGGACACAGATACGCAGTATTTT.